The 16 T cell receptor beta chains presented below share a single source sample, sequenced in a study of radiation and T cells in renal cell carcinoma. Some clones are missing from TCRdb's copy, which holds only in-frame ones; the method was immunoSEQ multiplex PCR. The sample includes about 130,000 clones, around nine tenths seen only once; the top ten take 12%. The time point was: baseline pretreatment blood. Treatment of the sample: 15 Gy SBRT to primary tumor, nephrectomy 4 weeks later. This material consisted of blood, taken from a patient whose treatment included radiotherapy and nephrectomy. The receptor set was obtained from a woman in her forties or fifties with renal cell carcinoma.

This clone was detected only once. V and J are TRBV2 and TRBJ1-1; 10 nucleotides agree with TRBD1. Per germline, CDR1 SNHLY and CDR2 FYNNEI. Trimming removed 6 bases from V and 2 bases from J; junction bases left unmatched: 9. The CDR3 runs to 16 residues. CDR3 bases: TGTGCCAGCAGCCGACAGGGGGCCGGGGTAAACACTGAAGCTTTCTTT. This codes for CASSRQGAGVNTEAFF.

The chain has TRBV19 and TRBJ2-6; no reliable D call. V lost 5 bases, J lost 2 bases, and 10 bases lay in between. The CDR3 has 15 residues. Germline-derived CDR1 and CDR2 are LNHDA and SQIVND (reference sequence). The CDR3 reads CASSVKHTGANVLTF. The CDR3 DNA reads TGTGCCAGTAGTGTCAAACATACTGGGGCCAACGTCCTGACTTTC.

The V and J genes are TRBV5-6 and TRBJ1-1; D possibly corresponds to TRBD1 (6 bases). This CDR3 is built from 16 residues. The V gene lost 3 bases and the J gene lost 4 bases, with 19 bases spanning the gap. Germline lookup yields CDR1 SGHDT and CDR2 YYEEEE. The CDR3 sequence is CASSSLGGLVGTEAFF. For the CDR3, the DNA is TGTGCCAGCAGCTCGCTCGGGGGCTTGGTGGGCACTGAAGCTTTCTTT.

The V gene is TRBV5-5, the J gene TRBJ1-2; no clear D gene. The CDR3 loop spans 14 amino acids. Germline CDR1 is SGHKS and CDR2 is YYEKEE (reference sequence). V lost 3 bases and J lost 2, with 11 bases in between. CDR3 residues: CASSYGVQNYGYTF. In DNA, the CDR3 is TGTGCCAGCAGCTACGGTGTCCAAAACTATGGCTACACCTTC. Drawing the rest from reference TRBV5-5 and TRBJ1-2, the complete variable domain is DAGVTQSPTHLIKTRGQQVTLRCSPISGHKSVSWYQQVLGQGPQFIFQYYEKEERGRGNFPDRFSARQFPNYSSELNVNALLLGDSALYLCASSYGVQNYGYTFGSGTRLTVV.

The chain couples TRBV18 to TRBJ1-1; 9 bases are shared with TRBD1. Looked up from germline, CDR1 is KGHSH and CDR2 is LQKENI. J was trimmed by 5 bases and V by 6 bases; bases with no gene match: 7. CDR3 length equals 14 residues. The CDR3 protein is CASSLGQGTTEAFF. Here the CDR3 DNA reads TGTGCCAGCTCCCTCGGACAGGGGACGACTGAAGCTTTCTTT.

This rearrangement joins TRBV5-8 to TRBJ1-1; no firm D call. The length of the CDR3 is 14 residues. V shed 4 bases and J shed 3 bases, with 13 bases lying between them. The V gene's germline CDR1 is SGHTS and CDR2 YDEGEE. The CDR3 DNA sequence: TGTGCCAGCAGCCATGTATCCGGGGACACTGAAGCTTTCTTT. Translated: CASSHVSGDTEAFF.

The chain couples TRBV5-6 to TRBJ2-3; 15 bases line up with TRBD2. The CDR3 spans 18 residues. Germline CDR1 is SGHDT and CDR2 is YYEEEE. The J segment lost 0 bases and the V segment lost 1 base, leaving 3 bases of the junction unmatched. CDR3 in DNA: TGTGCCAGCAGCTTGAAAGGGACTAGCGGGGGGAGCACAGATACGCAGTATTTT. Its translation: CASSLKGTSGGSTDTQYF.

Only one count was recorded for this clone. This chain links TRBV14 with TRBJ1-2; 7 bases are shared with TRBD1. The V gene's germline CDR1 is SGHDN and CDR2 FVKESK. The CDR3 covers 16 residues. V lost 2 bases and J lost 4; bases outside the gene matches: 10. The CDR3 DNA reads as TGTGCCAGCAGCCAAACCAACAGGGGTCGGGTCTATGGCTACACCTTC. As protein: CASSQTNRGRVYGYTF.

V usage is TRBV19 and J usage is TRBJ1-1, with TRBD1 as a possible D gene (5 bases). CDR1 and CDR2 from the germline V gene are LNHDA and SQIVND (reference sequence). The CDR3 length is 16 residues. V was shortened by 7 bases and J by 0 bases, with 18 bases between the two germline ends. The CDR3 region is CASIRGGTGMNTEAFF. In DNA form, the CDR3 reads TGTGCCAGTATAAGAGGAGGGACCGGGATGAACACTGAAGCTTTCTTT.

The chain couples TRBV19 to TRBJ2-6; 10 bases line up with TRBD1. The ends lost 6 bases at V and 4 bases at J; junction bases unmatched: 9. This CDR3 region has 17 residues. Germline CDR1 and CDR2: LNHDA and SQIVND (reference sequence). CDR3 region: CASSAGTGAPGANVLTF. CDR3 DNA sequence: TGTGCCAGTAGCGCCGGGACAGGGGCTCCCGGGGCCAACGTCCTGACTTTC.

The V gene is TRBV6-6, the J gene TRBJ1-4, with 11 nucleotides matching TRBD1. CDR3 length equals 14 residues. Losses at the gene ends were 6 bases for V and 15 bases for J; bases not matched to a gene: 12. CDR1 and CDR2 (germline): MNHNY, SVGAGI (reference sequence). CDR3 nucleotides: TGTGCCAGCAGCCCTCCACCGGGACAGGGGGATTTGTTTTTT. This encodes CASSPPPGQGDLFF.

This chain links TRBV19 with TRBJ1-4; 7 nucleotides agree with TRBD1. This CDR3 comprises 14 residues. Germline CDR1 is LNHDA and CDR2 is SQIVND (reference sequence). Unmatched junction bases numbered 5, after V lost 6 bases and J lost 4 bases. The CDR3 protein is CASSLGTVNEKLFF. DNA for the CDR3: TGTGCCAGTAGCTTGGGGACAGTTAATGAAAAACTGTTTTTT.

The chain recombines TRBV7-2 with TRBJ2-3; 9 positions agree with TRBD1. Germline trimming cut 3 bases from V and 4 bases from J; bases unmatched to any gene: 5. The CDR3 is made up of 15 amino acids. The germline V gene has CDR1 SGHTA and CDR2 FQGNSA. CDR3: CASSLDRGAADTQYF. The CDR3, as DNA: TGTGCCAGCAGCTTGGACAGGGGCGCTGCAGATACGCAGTATTTT.

The rearrangement uses TRBV5-1 and TRBJ1-1, with a possible D match to TRBD1 (6 bases). Trimming took 2 bases from V and 7 from J, leaving 12 bases between them. The CDR3 length is 13 residues. Germline loops: CDR1 SGHRS, CDR2 YFSETQ. CDR3 nucleotides: TGCGCCAGCAGCTTTTCGGGGGCTGATGAAGCTTTCTTT. Encoded protein: CASSFSGADEAFF.

About this clone itself: Compared with germline, one end of the junction differs, possibly owing to a read error. This sequence joins TRBV7-7 and TRBJ1-5; D call uncertain. The CDR3 consists of 15 residues. Germline assignment: CDR1 SSHAT and CDR2 FNYEAQ (reference sequence). Written as DNA, the CDR3 is TGTGCTAGCAGCATGGGCGGCAGTAGCAATCAGCCCCAGCATTTT. Its protein is CASSMGGSSNQPQHF.

This chain uses TRBV6-6 with TRBJ2-7; 9 nucleotides line up with TRBD1. The V and J ends lost 6 bases and 6 bases, in that order; junction bases with no gene match: 3. CDR1 and CDR2 (germline): MNHNY, SVGAGI (reference sequence). The CDR3 covers 12 residues. CDR3 DNA sequence: TGTGCCAGCAGAGGGACAGGGCTCGAGCAGTACTTC. This translates into CASRGTGLEQYF.